This record looks at one T cell receptor beta chain sequence and its context. These data come from a study of blood T cell repertoires in COVID-19. As for the study in general: The United States, Italy and Spain provided the acute and convalescent COVID-19 samples.

The repertoire was sequenced with immunoSEQ multiplex PCR; TCRdb's copy has only in-frame clones and lacks some. The sample has over 200,000 clones, approximately 80% seen once. The CDR3 runs to 16 residues. V lost 2 bases and J lost 3; bases outside the gene matches: 7. Germline V gene lookup returns CDR1 MNHEY and CDR2 SMNVEV (reference sequence). Sequenced: PBMCs or T cells enriched from blood (not recorded which). V and J are TRBV27 and TRBJ2-7, with 10 bases matching TRBD1. The origin of this receptor is a man in his sixties who had recovered from COVID-19. The CDR3 sequence: CASSLQGQGVSYEQYF. The DNA for the CDR3 is TGTGCCAGCAGTTTACAAGGACAGGGGGTAAGCTACGAGCAGTACTTC.